This T cell receptor (beta chain) was identified in a study of blood T cell repertoires in COVID-19. Background on the study: The United States, Italy and Spain were the sources of the acute and convalescent COVID-19 samples. Sources were T cells, B-cell-depleted T cells, or PBMCs; the material itself was cDNA or gDNA.

Per germline, CDR1 SNHLY and CDR2 FYNNEI. CDR3 size: 13 residues. V trimming: 6 bases; J trimming: 8 bases; junction bases outside the gene matches: 3. How the authors handled the data: By means of reference gene primer amplification, nucleated cell counts were estimated. Sequencing used immunoSEQ multiplex PCR; TCRdb keeps in-frame clones, though not all of them. V and J calls and clone size are as listed in that table; D and trimming were resolved from the DNA. The table has about 400,000 clones, around 89% seen once. Material: peripheral blood. The receptor's source is a woman aged 25 to 39 with acute or convalescent COVID-19. V usage is TRBV2 and J usage is TRBJ1-6, with 8 bases matching TRBD1. The CDR3 sequence is CASRGQGHSPLHF. For the CDR3, the DNA is TGTGCCAGCAGAGGACAGGGACATTCACCCCTCCACTTT.